These 14 T cell receptor beta chains share one sample of origin, sequenced in a study of shared clonotypes between healthy human individuals. Assay: immunoSEQ multiplex PCR; the TCRdb copy retains only in-frame clones and omits some. The repertoire holds fewer than 650,000 clones, with 76% as singletons. Sequenced input: PBMCs. The receptors stem from a woman aged 40 to 50 in good health. Some clones in this sample may be carry-over from other donors' samples.

For this clone: The sample holds other DNA sequences that translate to the same CDR3. The V and J genes are TRBV18 and TRBJ1-4; D gene ambiguous. Trimming left V 2 bases short and J 3 bases short, with 4 bases between. Germline V gene sequence: CDR1 KGHSH, CDR2 LQKENI. The CDR3 consists of 13 residues. The chain's CDR3 is CASSPGANEKLFF. In nucleotides, the CDR3 is TGTGCCAGCTCACCAGGGGCTAATGAAAAACTGTTTTTT. The complete variable domain, with remaining parts taken from reference TRBV18 and TRBJ1-4, reads NAGVMQNPRHLVRRRGQEARLRCSPMKGHSHVYWYRQLPEEGLKFMVYLQKENIIDESGMPKERFSAEFPKEGPSILRIQQVVRGDSAAYFCASSPGANEKLFFGSGTQLSVL.

This clone is a singleton in its sample. CDR3 DNA: TGTGCCAGCAGTCATCAGGGATCCGCAGATACGCAGTATTTT. This translates into CASSHQGSADTQYF. The chain employs TRBV6-6 and TRBJ2-3; D perhaps matches TRBD1 (5 bases). V lost 5 bases and J 4 bases, leaving 13 bases between the germline ends. Germline V gives CDR1 MNHNY, CDR2 SVGAGI (reference sequence). The CDR3 runs to 14 residues.

The rearrangement uses TRBV5-4 and TRBJ1-1; TRBD1 is a possible D gene (5 bases). The CDR3 has 14 amino acids. V was trimmed by 4 bases and J by 3 bases, leaving 13 bases between them. Germline V CDR1 and CDR2: SGHNT, YYREEE (reference sequence). Here the CDR3 reads CASSPRRGDTEAFF. The CDR3 nucleotides read TGTGCCAGCAGCCCCCGACGGGGGGACACTGAAGCTTTCTTT.

This clone was seen more than once but under ten times. DNA of the CDR3: TGTGCCAGCAGCTTTCTAGCGGGAGGCTACAATGAGCAGTTCTTC. It encodes CASSFLAGGYNEQFF. V and J are TRBV11-2 and TRBJ2-1, with TRBD2 identical over 11 bases. Germline CDR1 is SGHAT and CDR2 is FQNNGV. The CDR3 extends over 15 amino acids. The J segment lost 3 bases and the V segment lost 3 bases, leaving 1 base of the junction unmatched.

As regards this clone: A read error may explain this, as a much larger clone is one base away. The conserved phenylalanine or tryptophan normally closing the CDR3 is absent here, so this likely arose from a read error. The chain employs TRBV30 and TRBJ1-3, with 7 nucleotides matching TRBD1. The CDR3 has 13 amino acids. After removal of 3 bases from V and 2 bases from J, the junction contained 1 base not matched to a gene. Germline CDR1 GTSNPN, CDR2 SVGIG (reference sequence). In DNA, the CDR3 is TGTGCCTGGAGCACAGGGGCTGGAAACACCATATATCTT. Translated, it gives CAWSTGAGNTIYL.

This clone was observed a few times. This CDR3 reads CASSPPLAAHGEQFF. As DNA, the CDR3 is TGTGCCAGCAGCCCCCCCTTAGCGGCCCATGGGGAGCAGTTCTTC. The rearrangement uses TRBV25-1 and TRBJ2-1, with D maybe TRBD2 (6 bases). Germline-derived CDR1 and CDR2 are MGHDK and SYGVNS. Between the trimmed V and J ends, which lost 6 bases and 10 bases, there was a span of 22 bases. The CDR3 is made up of 15 amino acids.

Concerning this clone itself: This could be a read error, since a much larger clone is one nucleotide away. This sequence joins TRBV25-1 and TRBJ2-5, with 8 bases fitting TRBD1. V lost 5 bases, J lost 3 bases, and 8 bases stayed unmatched. Germline CDR1 reads MGHDK; CDR2 reads SYGVNS. The length of the CDR3 is 15 residues. Here the CDR3 DNA reads TGTGCCAGCAGTAAAGGCCAGGGGGCCGAAGAGACCCAGTACTTC. Its translation is CASSKGQGAEETQYF.

This clone was detected a few times. The CDR3 sequence: CASSPVAGSSYNEQFF. DNA of the CDR3: TGTGCCAGCAGCCCCGTAGCGGGAAGCTCCTACAATGAGCAGTTCTTC. The V call is TRBV5-6, the J call TRBJ2-1; 8 positions match TRBD2. V gave up 4 bases and J gave up 0 bases; unmatched junction bases: 6. Germline loops: CDR1 SGHDT, CDR2 YYEEEE. This CDR3 contains 16 residues.

The J gene is TRBJ1-2, the V gene TRBV27, with TRBD1 matching over 8 bases. V lost 6 bases, J lost 5 bases, and 5 bases stayed unmatched. This CDR3 region has 13 residues. Germline values: CDR1 MNHEY, CDR2 SMNVEV (reference sequence). This chain's CDR3 is CASSPDRAYGYTF. Written as DNA, the CDR3 is TGTGCCAGCAGCCCGGACAGGGCGTATGGCTACACCTTC.

Comment on this clone: Germline is not matched at one junction end, which may reflect a read error. This chain connects TRBV7-9 to TRBJ2-6, with D perhaps matching TRBD2 (6 bases). This CDR3 is built from 17 residues. The germline V gene has CDR1 SEHNR and CDR2 FQNEAQ (reference sequence). In DNA form, the CDR3 reads TGCGCCAGCAGCCAAGATCCAGGGACTTCTGGGGCCAACGTCCTGACTTTC. Its protein is CASSQDPGTSGANVLTF.

The rearrangement joins TRBV7-9 to TRBJ2-5, with D unresolved. Trimming took off 1 base at V and 5 bases at J, with 8 bases between the two ends. The CDR3 length is 13 residues. CDR1 and CDR2 (germline): SEHNR, FQNEAQ (reference sequence). The CDR3 sequence is CASSLDVEETQYF. In DNA, the CDR3 is TGTGCCAGCAGCTTAGATGTGGAGGAGACCCAGTACTTC.

The chain couples TRBV7-8 to TRBJ2-1; the D is unclear. The V end was cut by 6 bases, the J end by 0 bases, with 15 bases between. The CDR3 covers 16 residues. CDR1 and CDR2 from the germline V gene are SGHVS and FQNEAQ. CDR3 protein: CASRPTSGNSYNEQFF. The CDR3 DNA is TGTGCCAGCAGGCCAACCTCCGGTAACTCCTACAATGAGCAGTTCTTC.

The gene calls are TRBV7-9 and TRBJ1-2, with no clear D. Trimming cost V 2 bases and J 7 bases, with 8 bases left between them. Germline CDR1 and CDR2: SEHNR and FQNEAQ (reference sequence). This CDR3 region has 12 residues. The CDR3 sequence is CASSLLGSGYTF. The DNA for the CDR3 is TGTGCCAGCAGCTTATTGGGTTCTGGCTACACCTTC.

This rearrangement joins TRBV11-2 to TRBJ2-5, with a possible D match to TRBD2 (5 bases). The length of the CDR3 is 16 residues. Deletions cut 0 bases from V and 2 bases from J, with 13 bases between. Germline CDR1 is SGHAT and CDR2 is FQNNGV. The DNA of the CDR3 is TGTGCCAGCAGCTTAGAATTTCTGCCGGGACAAGAGACCCAGTACTTC. Translation gives CASSLEFLPGQETQYF.